A single sample gave rise to the 31 T cell receptor beta chains below, sequenced in a study of T cell responses to AZD1222 COVID-19 vaccine. Profiling relied on immunoSEQ multiplex PCR, and the TCRdb table lists in-frame clones only, not all of them. Among roughly 150,000 clones listed, 80% to 90% were seen once. The sample was peripheral blood, taken 28 days after the second AZD1222 dose. The receptor source for this set is an adult who received the AZD1222 COVID-19 vaccine.

This sequence joins TRBV27 and TRBJ1-4; the D is unclear. This CDR3 is 16 amino acids long. The germline gives CDR1 MNHEY, CDR2 SMNVEV (reference sequence). Trimming cost V 5 bases and J 0 bases, with 13 bases left between them. The CDR3 nucleotides are TGTGCCAGCAGTGCCCGGAGGGTAACAACTAATGAAAAACTGTTTTTT. It codes for CASSARRVTTNEKLFF.

This rearrangement joins TRBV19 to TRBJ2-5; tentatively, D is TRBD2 (5 bases). Deletions cut 6 bases from V and 5 bases from J, with 16 bases between. Germline CDR1 and CDR2: LNHDA and SQIVND (reference sequence). CDR3 length: 14 residues. CDR3 residues: CASRSSEAGETQYF. DNA for the CDR3: TGTGCCAGTAGATCCTCGGAGGCGGGCGAGACCCAGTACTTC.

CDR3 bases: TGTGCCACCAGTGACATACTAGCGGGAGCTTTTAATGAGCAGTTCTTC. It codes for CATSDILAGAFNEQFF. J is TRBJ2-1 and V is TRBV24-1; 11 nucleotides agree with TRBD2. The germline V gene encodes CDR1 KGHDR and CDR2 SFDVKD. V gave up 4 bases and J gave up 7 bases; unmatched junction bases: 8. The CDR3 length is 16 residues.

The V and J genes are TRBV7-9 and TRBJ1-1; no definite D call. V was clipped by 5 bases and J by 2 bases, with 6 bases between them. This CDR3 spans 12 amino acids. Germline CDR1 reads SEHNR; CDR2 reads FQNEAQ (reference sequence). The CDR3 sequence is CASSPHNTEAFF. CDR3 coding DNA: TGTGCCAGCAGCCCCCATAACACTGAAGCTTTCTTT.

The rearrangement joins TRBV28 to TRBJ1-5; D remains unclear. Per the germline V gene, CDR1 is MDHEN and CDR2 is SYDVKM. V lost 6 bases, J lost 4 bases, and 13 bases lay in between. This CDR3 spans 14 amino acids. The CDR3 loop reads CASSRSSINQPQHF. The CDR3 DNA reads as TGTGCCAGCAGCCGGTCGAGTATTAATCAGCCCCAGCATTTT.

This sequence joins TRBV5-4 and TRBJ1-1, with 9 nucleotides matching TRBD1. Germline lookup yields CDR1 SGHNT and CDR2 YYREEE (reference sequence). This CDR3 spans 12 amino acids. Germline trimming cut 4 bases from V and 10 bases from J; bases unmatched to any gene: 5. The CDR3 here is CASSNLQGAAFF. DNA for the CDR3: TGTGCCAGCAGCAACCTACAGGGGGCAGCTTTCTTT.

This clone was observed a single time. CDR3 DNA: TGCGCCAGCAGCCACAGGGTGAGCTACGAGCAGTACTTC. The encoded protein is CASSHRVSYEQYF. The chain carries TRBV4-3 and TRBJ2-7, with D tentatively TRBD1 (5 bases). The CDR3 length is 13 residues. The ends were cut back, 3 bases at V and 3 bases at J, with 9 bases in the middle. Germline V CDR1 and CDR2: LGHNA, YSLEER.

The rearrangement joins TRBV19 to TRBJ2-1; 8 bases agree with TRBD1. The length of the CDR3 is 16 residues. The V gene's germline CDR1 is LNHDA and CDR2 SQIVND (reference sequence). The trim removed 2 bases at V and 6 bases at J, leaving 9 bases unmatched. DNA of the CDR3: TGTGCCAGTAGTATACGGGGGACAGGATTCGGCAATGAGCAGTTCTTC. Amino acid sequence: CASSIRGTGFGNEQFF.

This rearrangement joins TRBV29-1 to TRBJ1-1; possibly TRBD1 for D (6 bases). Germline lookup yields CDR1 SQVTM and CDR2 ANQGSEA. V lost 7 bases to trimming and J lost 5 bases, with 17 bases between them. CDR3 length equals 13 residues. The CDR3 DNA follows: TGCAGCGCGAAACAGGGTTTTGGGACTGAAGCTTTCTTT. Protein: CSAKQGFGTEAFF.

The chain employs TRBV12-3 or TRBV12-4 and TRBJ2-3, with D perhaps matching TRBD2 (5 bases). V gave up 7 bases and J gave up 1 base, with 9 bases separating them. The CDR3 is 13 amino acids. CDR3 nucleotide sequence: TGTGCCAGCAACCTTAGCGGCACAGATACGCAGTATTTT. Protein product: CASNLSGTDTQYF.

The J gene is TRBJ1-3, the V gene TRBV5-1; D is possibly TRBD1 (5 bases). Trimming shortened V by 4 bases and J by 0 bases, and 5 bases separated the two germline ends. Germline CDR1 is SGHRS and CDR2 is YFSETQ. The CDR3 length is 13 residues. The CDR3 sequence: CASSGGSGNTIYF. The DNA of the CDR3 is TGCGCCAGCAGCGGGGGCTCTGGAAACACCATATATTTT.

The chain couples TRBV21-1 to TRBJ2-7. TRBV21-1 is a pseudogene locus. The CDR3 is 14 residues long. The CDR3 nucleotides read TGTGCCAGCAGCAAAGGGGACGGAAACTACGAGCAGTACTTC. Translation: CASSKGDGNYEQYF.

V usage is TRBV28 and J usage is TRBJ1-5; 8 bases agree with TRBD1. The CDR3 is 14 residues long. Trimming at V came to 5 bases and at J to 3 bases, leaving 3 bases not matched to a gene. Germline CDR1 is MDHEN and CDR2 is SYDVKM. The CDR3 reads CASSRTGSNQPQHF. DNA of the CDR3: TGTGCCAGCAGTCGGACAGGGTCCAATCAGCCCCAGCATTTT. Together with reference TRBV28 and TRBJ1-5, the CDR3 gives the full variable domain: DVKVTQSSRYLVKRTGEKVFLECVQDMDHENMFWYRQDPGLGLRLIYFSYDVKMKEKGDIPEGYSVSREKKERFSLILESASTNQTSMYLCASSRTGSNQPQHFGDGTRLSIL.

This sequence joins TRBV5-1 and TRBJ2-1; the D is unclear. The ends were cut back, 5 bases at V and 10 bases at J, with 13 bases in the middle. The CDR3 sequence is 12 residues long. CDR1 is SGHRS, CDR2 YFSETQ, per germline. Here the CDR3 reads CASRVSVREQFF. In DNA form, the CDR3 reads TGCGCCAGCAGGGTGAGCGTCCGGGAGCAGTTCTTC.

This rearrangement joins TRBV15 to TRBJ1-1; a possible D gene is TRBD1 (5 bases). The germline gives CDR1 LNHNV, CDR2 YYDKDF (reference sequence). V lost 5 bases, J lost 0 bases, and 16 bases lay in between. The CDR3 loop spans 16 amino acids. This CDR3 is CATSPGGRVMNTEAFF. The CDR3 nucleotides are TGTGCCACCAGCCCCGGGGGTAGAGTCATGAACACTGAAGCTTTCTTT.

V usage is TRBV24-1 and J usage is TRBJ1-5; tentative D call: TRBD1 (6 bases). This CDR3 is built from 15 residues. Trimming shortened V by 4 bases and J by 3 bases, and 12 bases separated the two germline ends. The germline V gene has CDR1 KGHDR and CDR2 SFDVKD. The DNA for the CDR3 is TGTGCCACCAGTGACACAGGGAGACCCAATCAGCCCCAGCATTTT. This translates into CATSDTGRPNQPQHF.

This clone has only a few counts. The CDR3 region has the DNA TGCGCCAGCAGCCAAGAGCCGGGTAGCGGGAGCTCCTACAATGAGCAGTTCTTC. This translates into CASSQEPGSGSSYNEQFF. The chain joins TRBV4-1 to TRBJ2-1, with 9 bases identical to TRBD2. The CDR3 loop spans 18 amino acids. V was pared by 0 bases and J by 0 bases, with 6 bases of the junction left unmatched. The V gene's germline CDR1 is MGHRA and CDR2 YSYEKL.

This chain uses TRBV7-2 with TRBJ2-2, with 8 bases matching TRBD2. This CDR3 has 15 amino acids. Per the germline V gene, CDR1 is SGHTA and CDR2 is FQGNSA. The V segment lost 6 bases and the J segment 6 bases; nucleotides outside the gene matches: 9. Here the CDR3 reads CASSSGTSLSGELFF. CDR3 nucleotide sequence: TGTGCCAGCAGTAGCGGGACTAGTCTCTCCGGGGAGCTGTTTTTT.

The V gene is TRBV30, the J gene TRBJ2-7; 14 bases agree with TRBD2. Germline V gene lookup returns CDR1 GTSNPN and CDR2 SVGIG (reference sequence). The CDR3 consists of 20 residues. The trim removed 5 bases at V and 2 bases at J, leaving 20 bases unmatched. The CDR3 DNA sequence: TGTGCCTGGCTGATCAAAAGGACCGGGACTAGCGGGAGTGGGGCCTACGAGCAGTACTTC. Protein: CAWLIKRTGTSGSGAYEQYF.

This clone came up a few times. The chain combines TRBV5-6 with TRBJ1-2, with D possibly matching TRBD1 (5 bases). There are 13 residues in the CDR3. V was clipped by 2 bases and J by 6 bases, with 11 bases between them. Per the germline V gene, CDR1 is SGHDT and CDR2 is YYEEEE. CDR3: CASSFSLGDGYTF. The CDR3 DNA is TGTGCCAGCAGCTTCTCTCTAGGGGATGGCTACACCTTC.

DNA of the CDR3: TGCGCCAGCAGCTTGACTAGCGGGAGTTGGGATGAGCAGTTCTTC. Its protein is CASSLTSGSWDEQFF. This chain joins TRBV5-1 and TRBJ2-1; 11 positions agree with TRBD2. Looked up from germline, CDR1 is SGHRS and CDR2 is YFSETQ. CDR3 length: 15 residues. Trimming cost V 1 base and J 8 bases; bases outside gene matches: 5.

The V and J genes are TRBV7-3 and TRBJ2-2, with 7 bases fitting TRBD1. Germline trimming cut 5 bases from V and 2 bases from J; bases unmatched to any gene: 5. From germline, CDR1 is SGHTA and CDR2 FQGTGA. This CDR3 is 15 amino acids long. The CDR3 here is CASSRDRVNTGELFF. CDR3 sequence (DNA): TGTGCCAGCAGCAGAGACAGGGTTAACACCGGGGAGCTGTTTTTT.

This clone has a single count. The V call is TRBV29-1, the J call TRBJ2-3, with D perhaps TRBD1 or TRBD2 (5 bases each). Germline assignment: CDR1 SQVTM and CDR2 ANQGSEA. The CDR3 loop spans 10 amino acids. V was pared by 7 bases and J by 3 bases, with 5 bases between. The CDR3 here is CSGGTDTQYF. The DNA for the CDR3 is TGCAGCGGGGGGACAGATACGCAGTATTTT.

Concerning this clone itself: The sample contains more than one DNA sequence encoding this CDR3. V is TRBV28 and J is TRBJ1-1; D gene unclear. Germline values: CDR1 MDHEN, CDR2 SYDVKM. Trimming took off 1 base at V and 2 bases at J, with 8 bases between the two ends. The CDR3 is made up of 14 amino acids. CDR3 DNA sequence: TGTGCCAGCAGTTTATTGGGTGGTAACACTGAAGCTTTCTTT. The encoded protein is CASSLLGGNTEAFF.

This chain connects TRBV18 to TRBJ1-5; 11 bases map to TRBD1. After removal of 3 bases from V and 15 bases from J, the junction contained 10 bases not matched to a gene. The V gene's germline CDR1 is KGHSH and CDR2 LQKENI. The CDR3 runs 14 residues. CDR3: CASSPGQGGPGGHF. CDR3 nucleotide sequence: TGTGCCAGCTCACCGGGACAGGGGGGTCCCGGTGGGCATTTT.

This chain links TRBV18 with TRBJ1-6; possibly TRBD1 for D (6 bases). V shed 3 bases and J shed 9 bases, with 18 bases lying between them. The CDR3 is 16 residues long. Germline CDR1 reads KGHSH; CDR2 reads LQKENI. This CDR3 is CASSPAGQPPGSPLHF. The CDR3 region has the DNA TGTGCCAGCTCACCGGCGGGACAACCCCCCGGTTCACCCCTCCACTTT.

V and J are TRBV25-1 and TRBJ1-2; possible D gene TRBD1, 5 bases. Germline V gives CDR1 MGHDK, CDR2 SYGVNS. V was pared by 3 bases and J by 7 bases, with 12 bases between. This CDR3 region has 13 residues. The CDR3 DNA reads as TGTGCCAGCAGTGAGTGGGGGGAAAGTGGCTACACCTTC. Amino acids: CASSEWGESGYTF.

V is TRBV7-8 and J is TRBJ2-7, with 11 bases fitting TRBD2. V was pared by 5 bases and J by 4 bases, with 7 bases of the junction left unmatched. The CDR3 loop spans 15 amino acids. Germline V gene lookup returns CDR1 SGHVS and CDR2 FQNEAQ. CDR3 amino acids: CASSVPGLAVYEQYF. The CDR3 DNA follows: TGTGCCAGCAGCGTCCCGGGACTAGCGGTTTACGAGCAGTACTTC.

This sequence joins TRBV7-9 and TRBJ2-1, with TRBD2 matching over 7 bases. V lost 5 bases and J lost 4; bases outside the gene matches: 11. The CDR3 totals 16 residues. Germline V gene lookup returns CDR1 SEHNR and CDR2 FQNEAQ (reference sequence). As DNA, the CDR3 is TGTGCCAGCAGCAAACCATCCGGGACTACGTACAATGAGCAGTTCTTC. It yields the protein CASSKPSGTTYNEQFF.

V usage is TRBV11-2 and J usage is TRBJ2-2; D might be TRBD2 (6 bases). Trimming took 7 bases from V and 3 from J, leaving 15 bases between them. This CDR3 is 15 amino acids long. Germline CDR1 and CDR2: SGHAT and FQNNGV. Here the CDR3 DNA reads TGTGCCAGCAACCCCGGGACTCGGGACACCGGGGAGCTGTTTTTT. Protein: CASNPGTRDTGELFF.

The chain employs TRBV6-2 or TRBV6-3 and TRBJ2-5, with 8 bases lining up with TRBD2. CDR3 length equals 15 residues. CDR1 is MNHEY and CDR2 is SVGEGT in the germline V gene. Trimming took 1 base from V and 2 from J; bases not matched to a gene: 3. CDR3 nucleotides: TGTGCCAGCAGTTACTTACTAGCGGAGCAAGAGACCCAGTACTTC. It codes for CASSYLLAEQETQYF.